These 14 T cell receptor beta chains were sequenced from one sample in a study of T cells after yellow fever vaccination. TCRdb re-analysed the 5' RACE reads in MiXCR, keeping a single row per CDR3 protein. The sample has about 340,000 distinct CDR3 sequences, approximately 13% seen once; the top ten hold 3.2%. The sequences come from CD4+ T cells sorted from PBMCs, collected 15 days after the yellow fever booster vaccination. The receptor set was obtained from a man between 18 and 29 years old who received the YFV17D yellow fever vaccine.

In this sample, this clonotype turned up a few times. The chain links TRBV4-1 to TRBJ2-3; tentative D call: TRBD1 (6 bases). CDR1 is MGHRA, CDR2 YSYEKL, per germline. The CDR3 is made up of 15 amino acids. The V and J ends lost 0 bases and 8 bases respectively, with 15 bases between them. CDR3 coding DNA: TGCGCCAGCAGCCAAGATTCATCCCAAGGGGGTACGCAGTATTTT. Translating gives CASSQDSSQGGTQYF.

Only a few counts were recorded for this clonotype. The chain carries TRBV3-1 and TRBJ1-6; no definite D call. Between the trimmed V and J ends, which lost 0 bases and 9 bases, there was a span of 6 bases. CDR1 and CDR2 (germline): LGHDT, YNNKEL (reference sequence). The CDR3 runs to 13 residues. CDR3 region: CASSQEEGSPLHF. The CDR3 bases are TGTGCCAGCAGCCAAGAAGAGGGTTCACCCCTCCACTTT.

Many counts were recorded for this clonotype. This chain joins TRBV7-9 and TRBJ2-1; D may be TRBD1 (6 bases). V lost 5 bases and J 7 bases, leaving 9 bases between the germline ends. Germline lookup yields CDR1 SEHNR and CDR2 FQNEAQ (reference sequence). The CDR3 runs to 12 residues. CDR3 residues: CASSPTGNEQFF. The CDR3 DNA reads TGTGCCAGCAGCCCCACAGGGAATGAGCAGTTCTTC.

This clonotype was counted a few times. The chain carries TRBV5-1 and TRBJ2-7, with 9 nucleotides matching TRBD1. The ends lost 0 bases at V and 4 bases at J; junction bases unmatched: 5. Germline V lookup: CDR1 SGHRS, CDR2 YFSETQ. The CDR3 totals 15 residues. CDR3 in amino acids: CASSLGGTGSYEQYF. As DNA, the CDR3 is TGCGCCAGCAGCTTGGGTGGGACAGGGTCGTACGAGCAGTACTTC.

In this sample, this clonotype turned up a few times. The chain has TRBV3-1 and TRBJ2-7; tentatively, D is TRBD2 (6 bases). CDR1 LGHDT and CDR2 YNNKEL come from the germline V gene (reference sequence). The CDR3 loop spans 13 amino acids. V gave up 1 base and J gave up 7 bases, with 11 bases separating them. The DNA of the CDR3 is TGTGCCAGCAGCCAAGGACTAGAGGGGGAGCAGTACTTC. This gives the protein CASSQGLEGEQYF.

The chain has TRBV12-3 or TRBV12-4 and TRBJ2-2; 8 nucleotides align to TRBD2. V lost 2 bases to trimming and J lost 1 base; unmatched junction nucleotides: 3. This CDR3 region has 16 residues. CDR3: CASSLKLAVNTGELFF. The CDR3 DNA sequence: TGTGCCAGCAGTTTAAAACTAGCGGTGAACACCGGGGAGCTGTTTTTT.

A few counts support this clonotype. V and J are TRBV7-9 and TRBJ2-1, with 10 bases fitting TRBD1. The CDR3 spans 17 residues. The ends lost 4 bases at V and 5 bases at J; junction bases unmatched: 11. Germline values: CDR1 SEHNR, CDR2 FQNEAQ (reference sequence). The CDR3 nucleotides read TGTGCCAGCAGCTCCGATAGACAGGGGGCGCCGAACAATGAGCAGTTCTTC. Residues: CASSSDRQGAPNNEQFF.

This clonotype has only a few counts. V gene TRBV5-1 combines with J gene TRBJ1-2; 12 nucleotides agree with TRBD1. The CDR3 has 14 residues. CDR1 and CDR2 (germline): SGHRS, YFSETQ. V lost 4 bases, J lost 8 bases, and 6 bases stayed unmatched. The CDR3 region has the DNA TGCGCCAGCAGCGAACAGGGACAGGGGGCAGGCTACACCTTC. Encoded protein: CASSEQGQGAGYTF.

This clonotype was counted between two and nine times. This chain links TRBV6-1 with TRBJ1-1; 8 nucleotides agree with TRBD1. The CDR3 is made up of 11 amino acids. Germline V lookup: CDR1 MNHNS, CDR2 SASEGT. The V segment lost 6 bases and the J segment 8 bases; nucleotides outside the gene matches: 2. The CDR3 sequence is CASRAGGEAFF. CDR3 nucleotides: TGTGCCAGCAGGGCAGGGGGCGAAGCTTTCTTT.

This clonotype was counted between two and nine times. The chain joins TRBV19 to TRBJ2-1; 9 bases agree with TRBD2. Germline V gene sequence: CDR1 LNHDA, CDR2 SQIVND (reference sequence). The trim removed 2 bases at V and 5 bases at J, leaving 4 bases unmatched. The CDR3 runs 15 residues. CDR3 in amino acids: CASSILAGLNNEQFF. In nucleotides, the CDR3 is TGTGCCAGTAGTATACTAGCGGGGCTTAACAATGAGCAGTTCTTC. Variable domain in full (rest from reference TRBV19 and TRBJ2-1): DGGITQSPKYLFRKEGQNVTLSCEQNLNHDAMYWYRQDPGQGLRLIYYSQIVNDFQKGDIAEGYSVSREKKESFPLTVTSAQKNPTAFYLCASSILAGLNNEQFFGPGTRLTVL.

This clonotype was counted between two and nine times. The chain recombines TRBV29-1 with TRBJ2-3, with 12 nucleotides matching TRBD1. Germline CDR1 and CDR2: SQVTM and ANQGSEA. The CDR3 spans 13 residues. J lost 6 bases, V lost 4 bases, and 2 bases had no gene match. The CDR3, as DNA: TGCAGCGTTGGGGACAGGGGGCGGGATACGCAGTATTTT. This encodes CSVGDRGRDTQYF.

The chain links TRBV3-1 to TRBJ1-1; 8 bases align to TRBD1. The germline CDR1 and CDR2 sequences are LGHDT and YNNKEL (reference sequence). Unmatched junction bases numbered 9, after V lost 4 bases and J lost 8 bases. This CDR3 has 14 amino acids. CDR3: CASSPQGGVSEAFF. The CDR3 DNA sequence: TGTGCCAGCAGCCCACAGGGGGGTGTGTCGGAAGCTTTCTTT.

The V call is TRBV7-9, the J call TRBJ2-1, with 9 nucleotides matching TRBD2. V shed 3 bases and J 4 bases; nucleotides not matched to a gene: 10. The CDR3 spans 17 residues. Germline values: CDR1 SEHNR, CDR2 FQNEAQ (reference sequence). The CDR3 spells CASSLGSSSGDYNEQFF. CDR3 sequence (DNA): TGTGCCAGCAGCTTGGGTTCGTCTAGCGGGGATTACAATGAGCAGTTCTTC. Based on the CDR3 plus reference TRBV7-9 and TRBJ2-1, the full variable domain is DTGVSQNPRHKITKRGQNVTFRCDPISEHNRLYWYRQTLGQGPEFLTYFQNEAQLEKSRLLSDRFSAERPKGSFSTLEIQRTEQGDSAMYLCASSLGSSSGDYNEQFFGPGTRLTVL.

A few counts support this clonotype. This chain connects TRBV5-1 to TRBJ1-1; D unresolved. Looked up from germline, CDR1 is SGHRS and CDR2 is YFSETQ. This CDR3 contains 14 residues. V shed 0 bases and J shed 6 bases, with 12 bases lying between them. The CDR3 nucleotides are TGCGCCAGCAGCTTGGGTAGAGGTGACTCTGAAGCTTTCTTT. Translated, it gives CASSLGRGDSEAFF.